Presented here are 7 T cell receptor beta chains from one specimen sequenced in a study of tumor-infiltrating lymphocytes in primary liver carcinoma. Total RNA amounting to roughly 0.5 ug was the source from which TCR beta cDNA was made with a constant-region primer. Generation of the TCR beta libraries relied on three nested multiplex PCR rounds using slightly modified ARM-PCR. The first two PCR rounds used TRBV1-TRBV30 primers with a Cbeta primer, roughly 10 cycles each. TCRdb redid the calling of the multiplex PCR reads with MiXCR, one entry per CDR3 protein. This table holds 100,000 or so distinct CDR3 sequences, more than 65% found once. It was from approximately 22-30 mg of unsorted bulk tissue that RNA and DNA were co-extracted. The sequenced material came from liver tumor tissue from sampling region 2. As to subset: tumor region T2, inferior pole. These TCRs come from a woman aged 55-70 years with primary liver carcinoma and hepatitis B virus infection.

The chain uses TRBV13 and TRBJ1-2; D uncertain. Trimming took off 8 bases at V and 1 base at J, with 14 bases between the two ends. The CDR3 covers 14 residues. Germline CDR1 is PRHDT and CDR2 is FYEKMQ (reference sequence). CDR3 bases: TGTGCCAGCGGCCCCCGTGAGATTAACTATGGCTACACCTTC. Its protein is CASGPREINYGYTF.

This clonotype came up many times. The genes are TRBV12-3 or TRBV12-4 and TRBJ2-2; D unresolved. V was pared by 6 bases and J by 4 bases, with 6 bases between. The length of the CDR3 is 12 residues. CDR3: CASSHSTGELFF. CDR3 sequence (DNA): TGTGCCAGCAGCCACAGCACCGGGGAGCTGTTTTTT.

This clonotype was observed a few times. A much larger clone sits a single nucleotide away, making a read error possible. The CDR3 nucleotides are TGTGCCAGCACCCCAGACTTCGGGGGGAGCACTGAAGCTTTCTTT. Its translation: CASTPDFGGSTEAFF. The chain couples TRBV12-3 or TRBV12-4 to TRBJ1-1; maybe TRBD1 (5 bases). The CDR3 totals 15 residues. Deletions cut 7 bases from V and 4 bases from J, with 19 bases between.

This clonotype was seen only a few times. Possible read error: a much larger clone is one base away. The rearrangement uses TRBV14 and TRBJ1-2, with TRBD1 matching 10 bases. Germline V CDR1 and CDR2: SGHDN, FVKESK. The CDR3 totals 14 residues. CDR3 loop: CVSSAQGQGIGYTF. CDR3 in DNA: TGTGTCAGCAGCGCCCAGGGACAGGGGATCGGCTACACCTTC.

Comment on this clonotype: This CDR3 fails to terminate in the conserved phenylalanine or tryptophan, so it likely reflects a read error. The chain combines TRBV7-8 with TRBJ1-1; the D is unclear. The CDR3 runs to 16 residues. Germline V gene data show CDR1 as SGHVS and CDR2 as FQNEAQ. The CDR3: CACSLRQDVMNTEAFS. CDR3 bases: TGTGCCTGCAGCTTACGTCAGGACGTTATGAACACTGAAGCTTTCTCT.

About this clonotype: A much larger clone is a single base away; this may be a read error. In DNA form, the CDR3 reads TGTGCCAGCAGTATTCCTAGCGGGAGGGCTCGGACCGGGGAGCTGTTTTTT. This encodes CASSIPSGRARTGELFF. This chain uses TRBV28 with TRBJ2-2, with 12 bases matching TRBD2. V shed 5 bases and J 5 bases; nucleotides not matched to a gene: 9. This CDR3 has 17 amino acids. The germline CDR1 and CDR2 sequences are MDHEN and SYDVKM. The complete variable domain, with remaining parts taken from reference TRBV28 and TRBJ2-2, reads DVKVTQSSRYLVKRTGEKVFLECVQDMDHENMFWYRQDPGLGLRLIYFSYDVKMKEKGDIPEGYSVSREKKERFSLILESASTNQTSMYLCASSIPSGRARTGELFFGEGSRLTVL.

As for this clonotype: A read error may produce the germline difference seen at one junction end. The chain couples TRBV11-2 to TRBJ2-1; TRBD2 aligns across 11 bases. CDR3 length equals 17 residues. Germline CDR1 and CDR2: SGHAT and FQNNGV. The CDR3 spells CVSSLGLVAGGPNEQFF. CDR3 bases: TGTGTTAGCAGCTTAGGTCTGGTAGCGGGAGGGCCGAATGAACAGTTCTTC.